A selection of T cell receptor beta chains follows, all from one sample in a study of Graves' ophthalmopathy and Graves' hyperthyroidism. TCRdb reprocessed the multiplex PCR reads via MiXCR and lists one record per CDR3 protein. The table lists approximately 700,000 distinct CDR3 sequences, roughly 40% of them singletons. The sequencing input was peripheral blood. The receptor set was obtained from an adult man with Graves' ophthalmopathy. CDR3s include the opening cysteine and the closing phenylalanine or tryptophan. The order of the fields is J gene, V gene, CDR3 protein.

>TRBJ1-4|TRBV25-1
CASSPLLSNEKLFF
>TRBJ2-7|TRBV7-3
CASSLGPTRGYEQYF
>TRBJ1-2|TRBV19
CASSTTASGGYTF
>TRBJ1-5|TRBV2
CASLGGGGNQPQHF
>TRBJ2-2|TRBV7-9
CPGGTGNTGELFF
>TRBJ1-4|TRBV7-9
CASSAATGEKLFF
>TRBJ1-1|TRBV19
CASGHRQSFF
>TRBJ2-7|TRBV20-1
CSAAYRAYEQYF
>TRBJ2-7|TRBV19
CASSRGQGVTEQYF
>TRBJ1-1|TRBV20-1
CSALLGQGFVNTEAFF
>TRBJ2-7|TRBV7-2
CASSFTGIHEQYF
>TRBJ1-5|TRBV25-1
CASSTRQAPDQPQHF
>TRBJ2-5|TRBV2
CASSEALGDGEAQYF
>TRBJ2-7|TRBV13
CASSLGTERYEQYF
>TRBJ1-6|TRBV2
CASSYAPGRPWALHF
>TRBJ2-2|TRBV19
CASRATRAAGELFF
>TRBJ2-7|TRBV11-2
CASSPGTATGEQYF
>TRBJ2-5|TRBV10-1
CAMKKTETQETQYF
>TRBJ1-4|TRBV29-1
CSVEPTNEKLFF
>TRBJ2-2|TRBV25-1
CASSLKGRGTGELFF
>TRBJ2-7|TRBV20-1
CSAPGQGYEQYF
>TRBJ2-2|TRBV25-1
CASSTRQGDAGELFF
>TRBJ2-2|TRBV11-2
CASSATLTSGGNTGELFF